Shown below are 27 T cell receptor beta chains from a single sample sequenced in a study of beta chain features in type 1 diabetes. TCRB transcripts that were expressed got sequenced, as all of the isolated RNA had been reverse transcribed. The protocol was immunoSEQ multiplex PCR, while the TCRdb copy is restricted to in-frame clones and leaves out a portion. The sample includes roughly 400,000 clones, about 15% of them seen just once. Sequenced sample: naive CD4+ T cells from blood. Receptor source: a man aged 25 to 40 in good health.

This clone showed up just a few times. The chain combines TRBV18 with TRBJ2-6; D not resolved. This CDR3 comprises 13 residues. Trimming left V 6 bases short and J 0 bases short, with 3 bases between. Looked up from germline, CDR1 is KGHSH and CDR2 is LQKENI. CDR3 residues: CASSGSGANVLTF. CDR3 sequence (DNA): TGTGCCAGCTCTGGCTCTGGGGCCAACGTCCTGACTTTC.

A few counts support this clone. The chain combines TRBV4-3 with TRBJ1-4; D remains unclear. With 1 base removed from V and 5 bases from J, the gap between germline ends came to 5 bases. CDR3 length equals 13 residues. Looked up from germline, CDR1 is LGHNA and CDR2 is YSLEER. The CDR3 region has the DNA TGCGCCAGCAGCCAAGGGATGAATGAAAAACTGTTTTTT. This gives the protein CASSQGMNEKLFF.

The genes are TRBV7-2 and TRBJ2-5; a possible D gene is TRBD2 (5 bases). Trimming shortened V by 5 bases and J by 2 bases, and 12 bases separated the two germline ends. CDR3 length: 14 residues. From germline, CDR1 is SGHTA and CDR2 FQGNSA. CDR3: CASSPYGVQETQYF. CDR3 bases: TGTGCCAGCAGCCCTTACGGGGTGCAAGAGACCCAGTACTTC. The variable domain in full, completed from reference TRBV7-2 and TRBJ2-5, reads GAGVSQSPSNKVTEKGKDVELRCDPISGHTALYWYRQSLGQGLEFLIYFQGNSAPDKSGLPSDRFSAERTGGSVSTLTIQRTQQEDSAVYLCASSPYGVQETQYFGPGTRLLVL.

This clone was seen a handful of times. The genes are TRBV4-3 and TRBJ2-3, with D possibly TRBD2 on 7 matching bases. Germline V gene sequence: CDR1 LGHNA, CDR2 YSLEER. This CDR3 is 16 amino acids long. V was clipped by 2 bases and J by 6 bases, with 18 bases between them. The CDR3 nucleotides are TGCGCCAGCAGCCAAAGACCGAGGGGGGGCGTTGATACGCAGTATTTT. It yields the protein CASSQRPRGGVDTQYF.

This clone was observed a few times. V gene TRBV5-4 combines with J gene TRBJ1-2, with no clear D. V dropped 2 bases and J dropped 3 bases, with 8 bases sitting between them. CDR1 is SGHNT, CDR2 YYREEE, per germline (reference sequence). The CDR3 spans 13 residues. The CDR3 is CASSFPGYYGYTF. In DNA form, the CDR3 reads TGTGCCAGCAGCTTTCCCGGATACTATGGCTACACCTTC.

This clone occurred a few times. Different DNA sequences within this sample yield the same CDR3. This rearrangement joins TRBV29-1 to TRBJ1-2, with a weak D call TRBD1 (5 bases). Germline assignment: CDR1 SQVTM and CDR2 ANQGSEA. Trimming took off 1 base at V and 5 bases at J, with 8 bases between the two ends. The CDR3 spans 12 residues. CDR3 in amino acids: CSVEVGGYGYTF. Here the CDR3 DNA reads TGCAGCGTTGAAGTCGGGGGATATGGCTACACCTTC.

This chain links TRBV30 with TRBJ2-1; D might be TRBD2 (6 bases). The CDR3 runs 14 residues. Trimming pared 2 bases from V and 3 bases from J, leaving 11 bases between. Germline V CDR1 and CDR2: GTSNPN, SVGIG (reference sequence). In nucleotides, the CDR3 is TGTGCCTGGAGTCCAGGGACTCTCTACAATGAGCAGTTCTTC. It yields the protein CAWSPGTLYNEQFF. The whole variable domain, filled in from reference TRBV30 and TRBJ2-1, reads SQTIHQWPATLVQPVGSPLSLECTVEGTSNPNLYWYRQAAGRGLQLLFYSVGIGQISSEVPQNLSASRPQDRQFILSSKKLLLSDSGFYLCAWSPGTLYNEQFFGPGTRLTVL.

This chain links TRBV14 with TRBJ2-7; 11 nucleotides agree with TRBD1. Trimming cost V 0 bases and J 5 bases; bases outside gene matches: 9. Germline V gives CDR1 SGHDN, CDR2 FVKESK. The CDR3 spans 17 residues. CDR3 sequence (DNA): TGTGCCAGCAGCCAAGATTTATTTCGGGACAGGGGGAACGAGCAGTACTTC. Translated, it gives CASSQDLFRDRGNEQYF.

Only one count was recorded for this clone. This CDR3 is CASSLQGRNRDTQYF. The CDR3 DNA sequence: TGCGCCAGCAGCTTACAGGGGAGGAATCGAGATACGCAGTATTTT. The chain joins TRBV5-1 to TRBJ2-3, with D perhaps TRBD1 (7 bases). Trimming shortened V by 2 bases and J by 5 bases, and 15 bases separated the two germline ends. Looked up from germline, CDR1 is SGHRS and CDR2 is YFSETQ. This CDR3 region has 15 residues.

This clone was observed a handful of times. The chain recombines TRBV5-4 with TRBJ1-2; D possibly corresponds to TRBD1 (6 bases). V gave up 2 bases and J gave up 8 bases, with 10 bases separating them. This CDR3 has 12 residues. Germline V gives CDR1 SGHNT, CDR2 YYREEE (reference sequence). CDR3 DNA: TGTGCCAGCAGCTTACGGGGGCACGGCTACACCTTC. Amino acids: CASSLRGHGYTF.

The chain carries TRBV9 and TRBJ2-2; 7 bases align to TRBD1. CDR3 length: 15 amino acids. Per the germline V gene, CDR1 is SGDLS and CDR2 is YYNGEE. V was pared by 2 bases and J by 4 bases, with 5 bases of the junction left unmatched. Written as DNA, the CDR3 is TGTGCCAGCAGCGTTTCCCCAGGGGGCACCGGGGAGCTGTTTTTT. The encoded protein is CASSVSPGGTGELFF. Looking up the rest from reference TRBV9 and TRBJ2-2 gives the full variable domain: DSGVTQTPKHLITATGQRVTLRCSPRSGDLSVYWYQQSLDQGLQFLIQYYNGEERAKGNILERFSAQQFPDLHSELNLSSLELGDSALYFCASSVSPGGTGELFFGEGSRLTVL.

The V and J genes are TRBV28 and TRBJ2-7; 8 bases are shared with TRBD2. CDR1 and CDR2 from the germline V gene are MDHEN and SYDVKM. CDR3 length equals 17 residues. Trimming at V came to 4 bases and at J to 9 bases, leaving 20 bases not matched to a gene. Here the CDR3 DNA reads TGTGCCAGCAGTTCCGAGATCGTCGGGACTAGGGGCCTGCGGCAGTACGTC. This sequence encodes CASSSEIVGTRGLRQYV.

This clone came up a few times. The chain uses TRBV30 and TRBJ2-7; TRBD1 agrees at 9 bases. V was pared by 4 bases and J by 7 bases, with 11 bases of the junction left unmatched. The CDR3 length is 14 residues. Germline values: CDR1 GTSNPN, CDR2 SVGIG (reference sequence). The CDR3, as DNA: TGTGCCTGGAATACCCCGGGACAGGGAGAGGAGCAGTACGTC. Its translation: CAWNTPGQGEEQYV.

This clone was observed a handful of times. This chain uses TRBV4-3 with TRBJ1-4; D is undetermined. CDR3 size: 13 residues. In germline, CDR1 is LGHNA, CDR2 YSLEER. V gave up 1 base and J gave up 7 bases, with 7 bases separating them. DNA of the CDR3: TGCGCCAGCAGCCAAGGACGAGGTGAAAAACTGTTTTTT. Protein sequence: CASSQGRGEKLFF.

This clone was recorded a few times. The J gene is TRBJ1-3, the V gene TRBV29-1, with D tentatively TRBD1 (5 bases). V gave up 4 bases and J gave up 3 bases, with 10 bases separating them. The CDR3 totals 13 residues. Germline-derived CDR1 and CDR2 are SQVTM and ANQGSEA. CDR3 loop: CSVVKGSGNTIYF. The CDR3 DNA follows: TGCAGCGTTGTGAAGGGGAGTGGAAACACCATATATTTT.

This clone was observed a few times. The chain carries TRBV7-2 and TRBJ2-7; D unclear. CDR3 length: 12 amino acids. Trimming left V 5 bases short and J 4 bases short, with 9 bases between. CDR1 and CDR2 (germline): SGHTA, FQGNSA. CDR3 sequence (DNA): TGTGCCAGCAGCGCGACGGTTTACGAGCAGTACTTC. Its protein is CASSATVYEQYF.

This clone was counted a few times. The genes are TRBV7-2 and TRBJ2-3, with a weak D call TRBD2 (6 bases). With 5 bases removed from V and 0 bases from J, the gap between germline ends came to 9 bases. The CDR3 is 14 amino acids. CDR1 is SGHTA and CDR2 is FQGNSA in the germline V gene. Written as DNA, the CDR3 is TGTGCCAGCAGCCATAGCGGAAGCACAGATACGCAGTATTTT. Protein: CASSHSGSTDTQYF.

A few counts support this clone. The chain is built from TRBV2 and TRBJ2-7; D unresolved. Germline assignment: CDR1 SNHLY and CDR2 FYNNEI. V dropped 7 bases and J dropped 4 bases, with 14 bases sitting between them. The CDR3 runs 13 residues. The CDR3 DNA follows: TGTGCCAGCAAACGAACTCAAAGGTACGAGCAGTACGTC. Translation gives CASKRTQRYEQYV.

This clone appeared a few times. The CDR3 DNA reads TGCGCCAGCAGCCCCGGAGGCCTAGCGGGCGCCGACGAGCAGTACGTC. This gives the protein CASSPGGLAGADEQYV. This chain links TRBV5-1 with TRBJ2-7; TRBD2 matches at 8 bases. J gave up 5 bases and V 4 bases, and 14 bases lay outside the gene matches. CDR1 and CDR2 (germline): SGHRS, YFSETQ. This CDR3 spans 16 amino acids.

On this clone: The sample holds other DNA sequences that translate to the same CDR3. This chain connects TRBV30 to TRBJ1-3, with D hard to call. Per the germline V gene, CDR1 is GTSNPN and CDR2 is SVGIG (reference sequence). V lost 3 bases, J lost 4 bases, and 7 bases lay in between. The CDR3 length is 12 residues. The DNA of the CDR3 is TGTGCCTGGAGGGGGTCCGGAAACACCATATATTTT. Its translation: CAWRGSGNTIYF.

This clone was seen a handful of times. This rearrangement joins TRBV7-2 to TRBJ1-4; tentatively, D is TRBD1 (5 bases). This CDR3 contains 16 residues. Trimming pared 4 bases from V and 8 bases from J, leaving 20 bases between. Germline assignment: CDR1 SGHTA and CDR2 FQGNSA. CDR3 loop: CASSSAGGNRREKLFF. DNA for the CDR3: TGTGCCAGCAGCTCAGCTGGGGGGAACCGAAGGGAAAAACTGTTTTTT.

The V call is TRBV29-1, the J call TRBJ2-2; D is perhaps TRBD1 or TRBD2 (6 bases each). Germline assignment: CDR1 SQVTM and CDR2 ANQGSEA. Trimming removed 4 bases from V and 7 bases from J, with 10 bases in between. This CDR3 comprises 12 residues. The CDR3 sequence: CSVGGGIGELFF. The CDR3 DNA sequence: TGCAGCGTTGGAGGGGGGATCGGGGAGCTGTTTTTT.

This clone turned up a few times. V gene TRBV5-1 combines with J gene TRBJ2-1; tentatively, D is TRBD1 (6 bases). Looked up from germline, CDR1 is SGHRS and CDR2 is YFSETQ. V lost 8 bases and J lost 5, with 17 bases in between. The CDR3 contains 14 residues. As DNA, the CDR3 is TGCGCCAGTAGTCTTTATGGGGGCCACAATGAGCAGTTCTTC. The encoded protein is CASSLYGGHNEQFF.

There are a few counts of this clone. This chain joins TRBV5-1 and TRBJ2-7; D gene uncertain. The CDR3 consists of 14 residues. Germline lookup yields CDR1 SGHRS and CDR2 YFSETQ. The ends were cut back, 0 bases at V and 10 bases at J, with 17 bases in the middle. The chain's CDR3 is CASSLGVVGRLQYF. DNA of the CDR3: TGCGCCAGCAGCTTGGGTGTTGTCGGCAGACTCCAGTACTTC.

A few counts support this clone. DNA for the CDR3: TGTGCCTGCCGATCTCTAGCCAAAAACATTCAGTACTTC. Translation: CACRSLAKNIQYF. V usage is TRBV30 and J usage is TRBJ2-4; D is unclear. The CDR3 covers 13 residues. V lost 6 bases and J lost 0, with 9 bases in between. The germline V gene encodes CDR1 GTSNPN and CDR2 SVGIG (reference sequence).

This clone was seen more than once but under ten times. V usage is TRBV4-1 and J usage is TRBJ2-3, with a tentative D call TRBD1 (6 bases). The CDR3 is 16 amino acids. Germline CDR1 is MGHRA and CDR2 is YSYEKL. Trimming pared 4 bases from V and 4 bases from J, leaving 18 bases between. CDR3 nucleotides: TGCGCCAGCAGCCCGCACCTCCTTGGACAGTCAGATACGCAGTATTTT. Amino acid sequence: CASSPHLLGQSDTQYF.

The V call is TRBV29-1, the J call TRBJ1-1; TRBD1 might be the D (6 bases). The CDR3 is 11 residues long. CDR1 and CDR2 from the germline V gene are SQVTM and ANQGSEA. Deletions cut 4 bases from V and 5 bases from J, with 8 bases between. CDR3 sequence reads: CSVAQGTEAFF. The CDR3 DNA reads as TGCAGCGTTGCGCAGGGGACTGAAGCTTTCTTT.